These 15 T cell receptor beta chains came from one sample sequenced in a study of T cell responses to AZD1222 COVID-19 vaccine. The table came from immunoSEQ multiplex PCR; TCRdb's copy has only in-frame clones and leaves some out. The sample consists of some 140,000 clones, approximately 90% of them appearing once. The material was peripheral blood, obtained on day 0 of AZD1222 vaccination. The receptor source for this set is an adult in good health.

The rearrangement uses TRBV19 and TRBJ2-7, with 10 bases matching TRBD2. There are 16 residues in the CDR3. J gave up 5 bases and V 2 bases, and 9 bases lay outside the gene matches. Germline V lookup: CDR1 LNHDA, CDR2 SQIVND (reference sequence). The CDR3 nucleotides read TGTGCCAGTAGTATAAGAGGGCTAGCGGGAGTCAACGAGCAGTACTTC. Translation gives CASSIRGLAGVNEQYF.

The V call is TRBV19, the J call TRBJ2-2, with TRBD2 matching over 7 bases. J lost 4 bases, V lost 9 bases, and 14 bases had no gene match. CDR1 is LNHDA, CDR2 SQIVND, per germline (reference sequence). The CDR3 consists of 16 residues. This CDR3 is CASGRLAALGTGELFF. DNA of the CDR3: TGTGCCAGCGGGAGGCTAGCGGCCCTAGGCACCGGGGAGCTGTTTTTT. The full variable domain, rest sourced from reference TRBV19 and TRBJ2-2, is DGGITQSPKYLFRKEGQNVTLSCEQNLNHDAMYWYRQDPGQGLRLIYYSQIVNDFQKGDIAEGYSVSREKKESFPLTVTSAQKNPTAFYLCASGRLAALGTGELFFGEGSRLTVL.

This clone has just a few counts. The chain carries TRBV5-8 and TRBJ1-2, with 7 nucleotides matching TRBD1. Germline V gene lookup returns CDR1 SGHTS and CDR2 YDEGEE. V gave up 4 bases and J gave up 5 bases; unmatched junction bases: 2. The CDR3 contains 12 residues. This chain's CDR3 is CASSGRGYGYTF. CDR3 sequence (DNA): TGTGCCAGCAGCGGCAGGGGGTATGGCTACACCTTC.

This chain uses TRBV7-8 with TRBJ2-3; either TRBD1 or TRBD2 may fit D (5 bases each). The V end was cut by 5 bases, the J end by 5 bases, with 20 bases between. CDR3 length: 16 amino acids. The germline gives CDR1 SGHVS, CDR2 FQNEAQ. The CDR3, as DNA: TGTGCCAGCAGCCCGCCCTTTACGAGGGGCCAAGATACGCAGTATTTT. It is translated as CASSPPFTRGQDTQYF.

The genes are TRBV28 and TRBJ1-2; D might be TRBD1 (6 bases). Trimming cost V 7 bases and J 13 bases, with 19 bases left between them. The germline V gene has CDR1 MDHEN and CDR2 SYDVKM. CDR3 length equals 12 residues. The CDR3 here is CASNTPGELVTF. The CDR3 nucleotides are TGTGCCAGCAATACACCAGGGGAACTAGTCACCTTC.

CDR3 amino acids: CASSGTQNTGELFF. Here the CDR3 DNA reads TGTGCCAGCTCAGGGACCCAGAACACCGGGGAGCTGTTTTTT. V and J are TRBV18 and TRBJ2-2, with D perhaps TRBD1 or TRBD2 (5 bases each). Germline assignment: CDR1 KGHSH and CDR2 LQKENI. V was pared by 5 bases and J by 1 base, with 8 bases between. The CDR3 consists of 14 residues.

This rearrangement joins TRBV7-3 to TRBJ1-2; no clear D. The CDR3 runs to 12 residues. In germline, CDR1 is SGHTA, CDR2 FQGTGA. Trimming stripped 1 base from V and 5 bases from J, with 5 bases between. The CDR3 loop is CASSLSGYGYTF. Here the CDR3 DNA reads TGTGCCAGCAGCTTAAGTGGGTATGGCTACACCTTC.

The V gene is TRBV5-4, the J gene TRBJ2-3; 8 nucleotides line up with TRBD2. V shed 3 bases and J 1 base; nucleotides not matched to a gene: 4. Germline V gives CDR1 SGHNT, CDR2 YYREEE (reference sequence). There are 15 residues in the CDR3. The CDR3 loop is CASSYSGSRTDTQYF. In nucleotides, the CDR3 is TGTGCCAGCAGCTACAGCGGGAGTCGCACAGATACGCAGTATTTT. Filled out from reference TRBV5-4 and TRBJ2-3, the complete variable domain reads ETGVTQSPTHLIKTRGQQVTLRCSSQSGHNTVSWYQQALGQGPQFIFQYYREEENGRGNFPPRFSGLQFPNYSSELNVNALELDDSALYLCASSYSGSRTDTQYFGPGTRLTVL.

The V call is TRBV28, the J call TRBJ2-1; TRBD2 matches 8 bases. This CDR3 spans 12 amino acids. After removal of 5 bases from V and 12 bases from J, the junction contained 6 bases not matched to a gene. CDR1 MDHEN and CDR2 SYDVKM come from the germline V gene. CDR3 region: CASSPGGGGQFF. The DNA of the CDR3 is TGTGCCAGCAGTCCCGGGGGGGGCGGGCAGTTCTTC.

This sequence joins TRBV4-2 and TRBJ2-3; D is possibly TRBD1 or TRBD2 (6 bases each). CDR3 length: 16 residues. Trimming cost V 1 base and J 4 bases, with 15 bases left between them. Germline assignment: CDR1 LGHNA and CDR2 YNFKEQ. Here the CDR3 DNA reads TGTGCCAGCAGCCAAGGGGGGGCGTATCTGGCAGATACGCAGTATTTT. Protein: CASSQGGAYLADTQYF.

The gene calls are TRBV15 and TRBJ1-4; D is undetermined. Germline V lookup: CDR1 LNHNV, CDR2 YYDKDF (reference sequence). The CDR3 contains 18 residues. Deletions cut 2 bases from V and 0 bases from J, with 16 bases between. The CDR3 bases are TGTGCCACCAGCAGACAACCTGAGTGGGGAACAACTAATGAAAAACTGTTTTTT. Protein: CATSRQPEWGTTNEKLFF. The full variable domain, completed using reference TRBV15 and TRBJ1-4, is DAMVIQNPRYQVTQFGKPVTLSCSQTLNHNVMYWYQQKSSQAPKLLFHYYDKDFNNEADTPDNFQSRRPNTSFCFLDIRSPGLGDTAMYLCATSRQPEWGTTNEKLFFGSGTQLSVL.

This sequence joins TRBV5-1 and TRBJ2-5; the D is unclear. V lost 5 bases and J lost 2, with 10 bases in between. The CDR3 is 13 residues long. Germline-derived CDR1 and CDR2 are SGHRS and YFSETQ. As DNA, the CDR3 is TGCGCCAGCAGTCGGCAGGAGCAAGAGACCCAGTACTTC. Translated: CASSRQEQETQYF.

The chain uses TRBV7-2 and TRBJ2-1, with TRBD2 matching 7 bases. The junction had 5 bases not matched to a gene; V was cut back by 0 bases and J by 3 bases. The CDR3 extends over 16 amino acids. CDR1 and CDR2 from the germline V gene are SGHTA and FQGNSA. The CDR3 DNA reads TGTGCCAGCAGCTTAGCCTTTTCGGGGGGCTACAATGAGCAGTTCTTC. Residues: CASSLAFSGGYNEQFF.

The DNA of the CDR3 is TGTGCCAGCTCACCCGTTGGACAGTATAGCAATCAGCCCCAGCATTTT. Translation: CASSPVGQYSNQPQHF. V usage is TRBV18 and J usage is TRBJ1-5; tentatively, D is TRBD1 (6 bases). The CDR3 has 16 residues. Trimming removed 3 bases at V and 0 bases at J, with 12 bases between. From germline, CDR1 is KGHSH and CDR2 LQKENI.

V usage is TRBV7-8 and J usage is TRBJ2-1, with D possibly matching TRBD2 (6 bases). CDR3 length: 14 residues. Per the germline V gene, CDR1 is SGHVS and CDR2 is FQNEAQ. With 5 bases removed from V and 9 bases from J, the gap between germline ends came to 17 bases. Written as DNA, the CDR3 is TGTGCCAGCAGCCCCAGTGGGGACTTGGTTGAGCAGTTCTTC. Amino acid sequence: CASSPSGDLVEQFF.